This section outlines one T cell receptor (beta chain) sequence together with its context. Antigen specificity is unknown. The sample originates from a study of shared clonotypes between healthy human individuals. Whole-study results and caveats: Clonotype sharing among donors, it was expected, would be affected by sequencing depth.

CDR1 and CDR2 from the germline V gene are ENHRY and SYGVKD. The CDR3 loop spans 16 amino acids. The table came from immunoSEQ multiplex PCR; TCRdb's copy has only in-frame clones and leaves some out. The sample has roughly 2.5 million clones, just over 90% seen once; the top ten hold under 0.15%. The specimen sequenced was naive CD4+ T cells sorted from blood. As to subset: CD45RA+ positively selected. This receptor was identified in a man between 18 and 29 years old in good health. The V call is TRBV10-3, the J call TRBJ2-5; possibly TRBD1 or TRBD2 for D (6 bases each). The J call is doubtful: the DNA matches TRBJ2-7 better. The CDR3 DNA reads as TGTGCCATCAGTGAAGGGGGGACCGTTTCATCCTACGAGCAGTACTTC. It yields the protein CAISEGGTVSSYEQYF.